This TCR beta chain was obtained from a study of blood T cell repertoires in COVID-19. Study background: Samples of COVID-19 (acute and convalescent) were obtained from the United States, Italy and Spain. In each case, the material was cDNA or gDNA derived from T cells, B-cell-depleted T cells, or PBMCs.

Assignment of participants to cohorts was predicated upon participant-reported clinical history. Original data processing: From reference gene primer amplification, estimates of nucleated cell counts were derived. This table comes from immunoSEQ multiplex PCR, and its TCRdb copy is limited to in-frame clones, with some not included. V and J calls and clone size are those listed in that table; D and trimming were worked out from the DNA. The table records some 100,000 clones, roughly 85% of them present only once. CDR1 and CDR2 from the germline V gene are MNHEY and SMNVEV (reference sequence). Germline trimming cut 5 bases from V and 5 bases from J; bases unmatched to any gene: 9. The CDR3 totals 16 residues.

The rearrangement links TRBV27 to TRBJ2-6; 7 positions agree with TRBD1. This sequence originates from a woman in her forties or fifties who had recovered from COVID-19. Specimen: PBMCs or T cells enriched from blood (not recorded which). CDR3 coding DNA: TGTGCCAGCAGTCCCGACAGGGAACTTCGGGCCAACGTCCTGACTTTC. It is translated as CASSPDRELRANVLTF.